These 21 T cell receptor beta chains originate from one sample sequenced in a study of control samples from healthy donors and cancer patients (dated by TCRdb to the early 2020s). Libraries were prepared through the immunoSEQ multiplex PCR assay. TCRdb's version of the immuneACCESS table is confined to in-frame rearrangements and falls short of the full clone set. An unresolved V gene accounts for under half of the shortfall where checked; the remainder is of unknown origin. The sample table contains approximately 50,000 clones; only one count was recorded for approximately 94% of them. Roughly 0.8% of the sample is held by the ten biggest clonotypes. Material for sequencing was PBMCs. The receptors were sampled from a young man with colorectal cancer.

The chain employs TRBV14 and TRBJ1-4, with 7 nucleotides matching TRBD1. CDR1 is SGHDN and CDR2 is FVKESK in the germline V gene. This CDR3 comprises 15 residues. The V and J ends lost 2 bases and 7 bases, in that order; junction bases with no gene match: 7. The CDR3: CASSQQTGRFEKLFF. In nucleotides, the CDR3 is TGTGCCAGCAGCCAACAGACAGGGCGTTTTGAAAAACTGTTTTTT.

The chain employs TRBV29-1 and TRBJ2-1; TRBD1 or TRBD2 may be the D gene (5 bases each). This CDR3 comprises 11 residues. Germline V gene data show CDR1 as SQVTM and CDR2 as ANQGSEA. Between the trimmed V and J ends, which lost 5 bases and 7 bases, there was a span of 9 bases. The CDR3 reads CSVWWGNEQFF. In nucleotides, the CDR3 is TGCAGCGTTTGGTGGGGGAATGAGCAGTTCTTC.

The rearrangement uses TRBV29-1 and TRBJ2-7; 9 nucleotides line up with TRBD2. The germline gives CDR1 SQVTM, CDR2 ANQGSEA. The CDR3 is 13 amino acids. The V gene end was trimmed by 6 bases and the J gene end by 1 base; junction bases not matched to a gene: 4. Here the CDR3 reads CSVSGGPSYEQYF. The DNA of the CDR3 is TGCAGCGTGAGCGGGGGGCCTTCCTACGAGCAGTACTTC.

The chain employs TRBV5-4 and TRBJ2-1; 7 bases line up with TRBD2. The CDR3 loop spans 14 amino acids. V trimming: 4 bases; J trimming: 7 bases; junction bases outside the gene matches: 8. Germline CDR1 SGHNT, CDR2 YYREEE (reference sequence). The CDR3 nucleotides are TGTGCCAGCAGCCGGACTAGGGGTTTGAATGAGCAGTTCTTC. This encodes CASSRTRGLNEQFF. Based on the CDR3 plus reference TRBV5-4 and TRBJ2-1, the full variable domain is ETGVTQSPTHLIKTRGQQVTLRCSSQSGHNTVSWYQQALGQGPQFIFQYYREEENGRGNFPPRFSGLQFPNYSSELNVNALELDDSALYLCASSRTRGLNEQFFGPGTRLTVL.

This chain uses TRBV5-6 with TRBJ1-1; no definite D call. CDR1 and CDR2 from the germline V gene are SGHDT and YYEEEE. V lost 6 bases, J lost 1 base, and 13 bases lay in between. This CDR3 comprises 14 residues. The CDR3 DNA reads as TGTGCCAGCACCATGACCCTTGGGAACACTGAAGCTTTCTTT. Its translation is CASTMTLGNTEAFF.

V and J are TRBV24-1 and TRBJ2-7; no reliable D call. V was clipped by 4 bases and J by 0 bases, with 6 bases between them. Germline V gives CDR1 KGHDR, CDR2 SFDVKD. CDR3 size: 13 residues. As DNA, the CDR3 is TGTGCCACCAGTGACCATAGCTCCTACGAGCAGTACTTC. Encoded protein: CATSDHSSYEQYF.

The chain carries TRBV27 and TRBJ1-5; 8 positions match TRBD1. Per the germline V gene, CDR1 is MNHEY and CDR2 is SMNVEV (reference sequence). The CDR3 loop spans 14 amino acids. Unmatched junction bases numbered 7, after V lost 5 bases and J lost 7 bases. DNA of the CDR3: TGTGCCAGCAGTCTTGGACAGGGAAGGCAGCCCCAGCATTTT. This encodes CASSLGQGRQPQHF.

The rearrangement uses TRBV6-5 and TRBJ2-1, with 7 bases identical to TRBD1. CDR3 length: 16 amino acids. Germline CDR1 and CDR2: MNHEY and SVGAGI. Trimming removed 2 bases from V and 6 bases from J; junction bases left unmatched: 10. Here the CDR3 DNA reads TGTGCCAGCAGTTACCCGAGACAGGGTAGTTTCAATGAGCAGTTCTTC. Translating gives CASSYPRQGSFNEQFF.

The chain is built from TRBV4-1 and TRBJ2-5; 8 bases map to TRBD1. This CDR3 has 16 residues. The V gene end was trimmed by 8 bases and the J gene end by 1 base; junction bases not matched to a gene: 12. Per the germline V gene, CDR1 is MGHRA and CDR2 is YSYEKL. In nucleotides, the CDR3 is TGCGCCAGCGGCGGAAGACAGGGGACCGTCCAAGAGACCCAGTACTTC. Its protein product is CASGGRQGTVQETQYF.

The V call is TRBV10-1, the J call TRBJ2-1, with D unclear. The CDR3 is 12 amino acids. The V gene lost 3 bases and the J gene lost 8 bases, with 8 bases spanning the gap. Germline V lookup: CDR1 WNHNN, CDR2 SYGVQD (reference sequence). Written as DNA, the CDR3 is TGCGCCAGCAGTGACGACCGCGATGAGCAGTTCTTC. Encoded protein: CASSDDRDEQFF.

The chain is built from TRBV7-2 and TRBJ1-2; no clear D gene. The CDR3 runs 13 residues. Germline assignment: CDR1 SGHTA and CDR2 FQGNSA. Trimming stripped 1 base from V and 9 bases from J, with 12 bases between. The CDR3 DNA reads TGTGCCAGCAGCTTAGACGGTAGAAGTCGCTACACCTTC. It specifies CASSLDGRSRYTF.

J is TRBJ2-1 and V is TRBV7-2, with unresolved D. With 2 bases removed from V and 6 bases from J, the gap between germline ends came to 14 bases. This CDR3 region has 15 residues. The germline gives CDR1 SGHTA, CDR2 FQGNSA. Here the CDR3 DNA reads TGTGCCAGCAGCTTAATATTGACTGTGGGCAATGAGCAGTTCTTC. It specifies CASSLILTVGNEQFF.

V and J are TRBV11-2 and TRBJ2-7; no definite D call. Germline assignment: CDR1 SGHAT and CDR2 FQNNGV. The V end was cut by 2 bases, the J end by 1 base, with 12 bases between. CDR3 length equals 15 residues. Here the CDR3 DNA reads TGTGCCAGCAGCTTAAACTCCGGCGGTTCCTACGAGCAGTACTTC. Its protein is CASSLNSGGSYEQYF.

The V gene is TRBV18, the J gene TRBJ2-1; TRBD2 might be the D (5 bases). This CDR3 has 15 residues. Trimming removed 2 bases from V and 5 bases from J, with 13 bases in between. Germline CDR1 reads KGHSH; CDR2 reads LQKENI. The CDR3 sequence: CASSPRSEANNEQFF. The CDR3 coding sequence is TGTGCCAGCTCACCAAGGTCGGAGGCGAACAATGAGCAGTTCTTC.

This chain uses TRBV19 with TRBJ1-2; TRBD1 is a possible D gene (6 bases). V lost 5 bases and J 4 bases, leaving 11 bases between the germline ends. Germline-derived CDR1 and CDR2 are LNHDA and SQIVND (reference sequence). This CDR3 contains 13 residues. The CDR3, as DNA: TGTGCCAGTAGTCCCCGACAGGTCTATGGCTACACCTTC. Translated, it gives CASSPRQVYGYTF.

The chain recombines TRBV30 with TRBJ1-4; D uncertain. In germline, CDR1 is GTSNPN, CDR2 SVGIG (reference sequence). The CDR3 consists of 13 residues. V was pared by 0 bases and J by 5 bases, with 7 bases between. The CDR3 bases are TGTGCCTGGAGTGTTGGGTGGAATGAAAAACTGTTTTTT. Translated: CAWSVGWNEKLFF.

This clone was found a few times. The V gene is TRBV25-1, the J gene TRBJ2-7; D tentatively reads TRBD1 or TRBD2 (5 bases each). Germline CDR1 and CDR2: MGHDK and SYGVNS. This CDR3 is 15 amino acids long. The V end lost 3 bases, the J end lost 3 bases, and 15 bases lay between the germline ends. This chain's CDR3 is CASSDTGTGLYEQYF. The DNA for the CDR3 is TGTGCCAGCAGTGACACGGGGACCGGACTCTACGAGCAGTACTTC.

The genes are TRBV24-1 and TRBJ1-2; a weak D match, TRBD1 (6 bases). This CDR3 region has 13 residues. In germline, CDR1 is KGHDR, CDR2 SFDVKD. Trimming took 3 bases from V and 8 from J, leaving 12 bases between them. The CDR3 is CATSDPGALGYTF. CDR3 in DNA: TGTGCCACCAGTGATCCGGGGGCGCTCGGCTACACCTTC.

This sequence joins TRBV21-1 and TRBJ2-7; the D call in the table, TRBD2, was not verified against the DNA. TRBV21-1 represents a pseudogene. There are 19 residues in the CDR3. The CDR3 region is CASSKAPVRKRGPSSEQYV. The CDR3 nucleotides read TGTGCCAGCAGCAAAGCGCCGGTTAGGAAGCGGGGGCCTTCGAGCGAGCAGTACGTC.

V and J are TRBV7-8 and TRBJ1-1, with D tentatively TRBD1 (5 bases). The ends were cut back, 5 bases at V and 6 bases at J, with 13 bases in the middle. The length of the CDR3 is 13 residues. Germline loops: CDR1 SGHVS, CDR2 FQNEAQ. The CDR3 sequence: CASSLPLGAEAFF. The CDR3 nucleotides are TGTGCCAGCAGCCTCCCGTTAGGGGCTGAAGCTTTCTTT.

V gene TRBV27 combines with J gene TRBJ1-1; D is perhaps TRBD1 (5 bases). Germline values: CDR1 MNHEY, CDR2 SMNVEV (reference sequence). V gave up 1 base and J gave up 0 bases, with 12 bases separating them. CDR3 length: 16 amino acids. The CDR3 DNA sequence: TGTGCCAGCAGTTTATTCCACGGGGGGTTGAACACTGAAGCTTTCTTT. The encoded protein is CASSLFHGGLNTEAFF.